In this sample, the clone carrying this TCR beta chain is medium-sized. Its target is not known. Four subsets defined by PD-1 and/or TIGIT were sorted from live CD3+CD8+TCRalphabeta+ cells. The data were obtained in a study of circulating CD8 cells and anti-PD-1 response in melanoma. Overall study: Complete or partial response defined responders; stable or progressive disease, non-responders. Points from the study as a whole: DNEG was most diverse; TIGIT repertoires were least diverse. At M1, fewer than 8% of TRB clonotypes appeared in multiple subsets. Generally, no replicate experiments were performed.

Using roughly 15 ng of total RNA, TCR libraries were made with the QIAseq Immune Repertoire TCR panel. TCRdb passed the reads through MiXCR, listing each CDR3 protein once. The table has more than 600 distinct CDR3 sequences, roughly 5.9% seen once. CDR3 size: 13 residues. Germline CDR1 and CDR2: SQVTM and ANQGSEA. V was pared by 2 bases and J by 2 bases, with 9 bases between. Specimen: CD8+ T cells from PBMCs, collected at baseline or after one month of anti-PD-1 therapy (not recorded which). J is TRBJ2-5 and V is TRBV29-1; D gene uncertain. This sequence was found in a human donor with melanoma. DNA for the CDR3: TGCAGCGTTGAATATGTGGGGCAAGAGACCCAGTACTTC. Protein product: CSVEYVGQETQYF. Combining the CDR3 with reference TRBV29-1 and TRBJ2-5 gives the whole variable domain SAVISQKPSRDICQRGTSLTIQCQVDSQVTMMFWYRQQPGQSLTLIATANQGSEATYESGFVIDKFPISRPNLTFSTLTVSNMSPEDSSIYLCSVEYVGQETQYFGPGTRLLVL.